A single TCR beta chain is shown here with its context. The data stem from a study of OX40 agonist ivuxolimab in advanced cancers. About the research overall: The patients got ivuxolimab, which is an agonistic anti-OX40 (CD134) antibody. Patients in dose escalation had liver, melanoma, kidney or head and neck cancers.

Sequencing was performed with immunoSEQ multiplex PCR; in TCRdb, only in-frame clones are kept and a portion is missing. Of about 64,000 clones in the sample, 80% were seen once. The germline gives CDR1 SEHNR, CDR2 FQNEAQ (reference sequence). Trimming removed 0 bases at V and 5 bases at J, with 10 bases between. The CDR3 totals 15 residues. This TCR was recovered from an adult with an advanced solid tumor such as melanoma, head and neck, liver or kidney cancer. The chain combines TRBV7-9 with TRBJ1-4; weak D call: TRBD1 (5 bases). The input for sequencing was CD4+ or CD8+ T cells sorted from blood, taken in a trial of the OX40 agonist ivuxolimab. CDR3 in amino acids: CASSLAGAGNEKLFF. The DNA of the CDR3 is TGTGCCAGCAGCTTAGCGGGCGCAGGGAATGAAAAACTGTTTTTT.